These T cell receptor beta chains were read from a single sample in a study of blood T cell repertoires in COVID-19. The table came from immunoSEQ multiplex PCR; TCRdb's copy has only in-frame clones and leaves some out. The sample lists some 180,000 clones, 84% occurring once. Sequenced input: peripheral blood. Receptor source: a human donor in a cohort sampled during active COVID-19. Each CDR3 is given with its conserved first and last residue. D genes are given only for firm matches. Size is stated for part of the rows, as once, few or many counts, or as a class when the clone is expanded.

>TRBJ2-7|.|.|TRBV6-6
TGTGCCAGCAGTTACGAAGACATCACCTACGAGCAGTACTTC
CASSYEDITYEQYF
>TRBJ2-3|TRBD1|.|TRBV6-5
TGTGCCAGCAGACCGGACAGGGGGCCCACAGATACGCAGTATTTT
CASRPDRGPTDTQYF
>TRBJ2-3|TRBD2|once|TRBV4-1
TGCGCCAGCCGCCCCACAAGCGGGAGTAGGGATACGCAGTATTTT
CASRPTSGSRDTQYF
>TRBJ1-1|TRBD1|.|TRBV5-1
TGCGCCAGCAGCTTACCCAGGGGGCAGGGGAACACTGAAGCTTTCTTT
CASSLPRGQGNTEAFF
>TRBJ1-5|.|.|TRBV5-1
TGCGCCAGCAGCTTGAATCCAGTGAGCAATCAGCCCCAGCATTTT
CASSLNPVSNQPQHF
>TRBJ2-1|.|.|TRBV11-2
TGTGCCAGCAGCTTTAGACTAATAAACAATGAGCAGTTCTTC
CASSFRLINNEQFF
>TRBJ2-1|.|.|TRBV2
TGTGCCAGCAGATCGGACATTAGCAATGAGCAGTTCTTC
CASRSDISNEQFF
>TRBJ2-5|.|few|TRBV18
TGTGCCAGCTCAACTCAAGAGACCCAGTACTTC
CASSTQETQYF
>TRBJ2-7|TRBD1|.|TRBV4-1
TGCGCCAGCAGCCCCCCGGAACAGGGGGCTCGTGGGCAGTACTTC
CASSPPEQGARGQYF
>TRBJ2-7|.|.|TRBV28
TGTGCCAGCAGGTCGGGACACTCCTACGAGCAGTACTTC
CASRSGHSYEQYF